This T cell receptor beta chain is from a study of graft-versus-host responses after intestinal transplantation. Study context: Uniformly, recipients were administered anti-thymocyte globulin induction with subsequent tacrolimus and steroids for roughly three years. Study results and caveats: Peak levels of circulating GvH clones tracked with early post-transplant HvG declines. Individuals carrying graft-donor T cell macrochimerism showed high graft-versus-host to host-versus-graft clonal ratios in allografts.

This clone came up a few times. This CDR3 has 15 residues. Germline V gene lookup returns CDR1 WSHSY and CDR2 SAAADI. Trimming took 8 bases from V and 4 from J; bases not matched to a gene: 2. The data were produced by immunoSEQ multiplex PCR, yet TCRdb's version contains in-frame clones alone and is incomplete. Counted here are about 6,800 clones, over 25% occurring once; the ten biggest clones make up 3.5% to 5.5%. After the reaction, the investigators sorted the proliferating CFSE-low CD3+CD4+ and CD3+CD8+ responders. V usage is TRBV10-2 and J usage is TRBJ2-1; 16 bases line up with TRBD2. The specimen comprised alloreactive CD4+ T cells from a mixed lymphocyte reaction culture, sampled before intestinal transplant. Subset defined: CFSE-low proliferating T cells sorted from approximately 6-day pre-transplant mixed lymphocyte reaction (GvH or HvG direction). This clonotype originated in a human patient who received an intestinal transplant. The CDR3 DNA reads as TGCGCCAGCCGGGGACTAGCGGGAGGGTACAATGAGCAGTTCTTC. This encodes CASRGLAGGYNEQFF.